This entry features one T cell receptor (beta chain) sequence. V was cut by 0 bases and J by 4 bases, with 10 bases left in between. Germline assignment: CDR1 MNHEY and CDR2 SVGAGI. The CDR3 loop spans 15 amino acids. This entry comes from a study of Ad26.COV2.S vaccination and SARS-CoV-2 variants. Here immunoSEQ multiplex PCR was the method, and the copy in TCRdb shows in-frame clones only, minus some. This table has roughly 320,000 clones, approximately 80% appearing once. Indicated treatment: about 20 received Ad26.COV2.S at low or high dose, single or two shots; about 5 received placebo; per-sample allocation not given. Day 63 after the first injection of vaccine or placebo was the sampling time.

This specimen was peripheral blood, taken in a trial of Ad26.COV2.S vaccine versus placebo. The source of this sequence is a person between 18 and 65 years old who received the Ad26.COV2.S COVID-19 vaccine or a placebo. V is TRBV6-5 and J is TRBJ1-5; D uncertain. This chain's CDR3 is CASSYSMAANQPQHF. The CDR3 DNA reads TGTGCCAGCAGTTACTCGATGGCTGCAAATCAGCCCCAGCATTTT.